The T cell receptor (beta chain) described here comes from a study of a mutant IDH1 vaccine in newly diagnosed glioma. The study, taken as a whole, reports: Detectable vaccine-induced immune responses arose in around 93% of patients.

Per germline, CDR1 KGHSH and CDR2 LQKENI. V lost 3 bases and J lost 4; bases outside the gene matches: 7. CDR3 length: 15 amino acids. Time point: week 47, end of study. A single vaccine dose contained 300 ug of mutant IDH1 20-mer peptide, and topical imiquimod was used with it. The assay was immunoSEQ multiplex PCR, and TCRdb's table has in-frame clones only and misses some. The sample yields 77,000 or so clones, 75% to 90% seen once. Turning to this clone: Its antigen is currently unknown.

This TCR was sampled from a man in his forties with glioma. Sequenced material: PBMCs, taken from a glioma patient whose treatment included an IDH1 peptide vaccine. This sequence joins TRBV18 and TRBJ2-7, with TRBD1 identical over 9 bases. The CDR3 DNA follows: TGTGCCAGCTCACCGTTGTCTGGACAGGGGTACGAGCAGTACTTC. Its translation: CASSPLSGQGYEQYF.